Listed here is a single TCR beta chain. Its antigen is currently unknown. The data derive from a study of blood T cells in healthy people across ages. Primed by a sample-barcoded 5' primer and a J-beta primer mix, a second PCR proceeded for about 6 to 11 cycles. A single record per CDR3 protein comes from TCRdb applying MiXCR to the 5' RACE reads. Of some 760,000 distinct CDR3 sequences listed, 20% to 30% were seen once; the top ten hold 9.4%. Study results and limitations: TCR beta diversity correlated strongly with naive T cell percentage.

Per germline, CDR1 MNHNY and CDR2 SVGAGI (reference sequence). With 5 bases removed from V and 6 bases from J, the gap between germline ends came to 14 bases. This CDR3 has 13 residues. These same records also appear under a second study, on T cells of mothers and their children.

Sample: blood. The rearrangement uses TRBV6-6 and TRBJ2-7; perhaps TRBD2 as D (6 bases). This receptor was identified in a boy aged 5-17 years in good health. The CDR3 is CASSPPGAPEQYF. CDR3 nucleotide sequence: TGTGCCAGCAGTCCCCCGGGAGCTCCCGAGCAGTACTTC.